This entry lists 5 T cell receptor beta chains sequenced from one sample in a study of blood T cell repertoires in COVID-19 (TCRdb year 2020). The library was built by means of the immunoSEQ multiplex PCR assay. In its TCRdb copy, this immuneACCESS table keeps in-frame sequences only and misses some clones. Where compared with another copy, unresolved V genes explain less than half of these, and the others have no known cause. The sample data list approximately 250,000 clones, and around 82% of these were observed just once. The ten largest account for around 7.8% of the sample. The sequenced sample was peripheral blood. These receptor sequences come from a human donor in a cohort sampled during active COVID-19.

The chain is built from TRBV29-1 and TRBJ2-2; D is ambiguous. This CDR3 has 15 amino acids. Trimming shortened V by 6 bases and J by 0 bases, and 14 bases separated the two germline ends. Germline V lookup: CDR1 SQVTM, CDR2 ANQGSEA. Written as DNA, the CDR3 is TGCAGCGTCGAGAAGCAGGTATCGAACACCGGGGAGCTGTTTTTT. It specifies CSVEKQVSNTGELFF.

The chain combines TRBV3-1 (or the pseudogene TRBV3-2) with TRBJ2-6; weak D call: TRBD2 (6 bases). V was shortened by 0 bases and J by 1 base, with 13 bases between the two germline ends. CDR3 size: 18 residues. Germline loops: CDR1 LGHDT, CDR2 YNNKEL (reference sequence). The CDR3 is CASSQDIDGGSGANVLTF. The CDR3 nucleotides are TGTGCCAGCAGCCAAGATATTGACGGGGGATCTGGGGCCAACGTCCTGACTTTC.

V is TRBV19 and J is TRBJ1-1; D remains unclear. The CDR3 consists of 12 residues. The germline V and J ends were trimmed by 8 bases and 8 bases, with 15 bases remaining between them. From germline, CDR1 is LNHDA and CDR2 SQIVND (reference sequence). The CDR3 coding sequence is TGTGCCAGTGTTTCCCCCAGGAGGGAAGCTTTCTTT. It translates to CASVSPRREAFF.

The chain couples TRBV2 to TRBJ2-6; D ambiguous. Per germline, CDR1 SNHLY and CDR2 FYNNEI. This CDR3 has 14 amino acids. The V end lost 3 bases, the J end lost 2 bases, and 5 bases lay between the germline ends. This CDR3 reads CASSDTAGANVLTF. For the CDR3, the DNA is TGTGCCAGCAGTGACACAGCTGGGGCCAACGTCCTGACTTTC.

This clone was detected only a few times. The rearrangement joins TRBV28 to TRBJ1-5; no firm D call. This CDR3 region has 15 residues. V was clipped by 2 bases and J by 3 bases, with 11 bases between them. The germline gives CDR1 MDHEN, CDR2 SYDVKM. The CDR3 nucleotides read TGTGCCAGCAGTTTAGGAGGGTTTTACAATCAGCCCCAGCATTTT. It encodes CASSLGGFYNQPQHF.